This passage covers 19 T cell receptor beta chains from one sample sequenced in a study of blood T cell repertoires in COVID-19. The method was immunoSEQ multiplex PCR; TCRdb's version includes in-frame clones alone and lacks a portion of them. The table shows tens of thousands of clones, with over 70% occurring only once. The specimen was peripheral blood. The receptor set was obtained from a man older than 75 with active or convalescent COVID-19.

The CDR3 DNA reads TGTGCCAGCAGCCTCTTGGGGCCCCAGGGGACCACTGAAGCTTTCTTT. Its protein is CASSLLGPQGTTEAFF. The rearrangement links TRBV3-1 (or the pseudogene TRBV3-2) to TRBJ1-1; possible D gene TRBD1, 6 bases. The CDR3 length is 16 residues. The germline CDR1 and CDR2 sequences are LGHDT and YNNKEL (reference sequence). The V and J ends lost 4 bases and 4 bases respectively, with 19 bases between them.

The rearrangement links TRBV30 to TRBJ1-6, with 10 bases fitting TRBD1. Germline-derived CDR1 and CDR2 are GTSNPN and SVGIG (reference sequence). The J segment lost 7 bases and the V segment lost 3 bases, leaving 9 bases of the junction unmatched. The CDR3 loop spans 16 amino acids. This chain's CDR3 is CAWRFDRGRKNSPLHF. CDR3 sequence (DNA): TGTGCCTGGAGGTTCGACAGGGGGCGGAAGAATTCACCCCTCCACTTT.

This rearrangement joins TRBV5-6 to TRBJ2-2; D is perhaps TRBD1 (6 bases). CDR3 length equals 16 residues. Germline assignment: CDR1 SGHDT and CDR2 YYEEEE. Trimming left V 0 bases short and J 6 bases short, with 15 bases between. The CDR3: CASSLGGPQGAGELFF. In nucleotides, the CDR3 is TGTGCCAGCAGCTTGGGGGGGCCTCAAGGGGCCGGGGAGCTGTTTTTT.

This chain links TRBV7-9 with TRBJ2-5; 9 bases are shared with TRBD2. Germline CDR1 is SEHNR and CDR2 is FQNEAQ (reference sequence). The V and J ends lost 1 base and 6 bases, in that order; junction bases with no gene match: 9. This CDR3 spans 16 amino acids. CDR3 sequence: CASSLGGGGASKTQYF. The CDR3, as DNA: TGTGCCAGCAGCTTAGGCGGCGGGGGGGCGTCAAAGACCCAGTACTTC.

This clone was detected ten times or more. The gene calls are TRBV10-1 and TRBJ2-2; D gene uncertain. V was shortened by 1 base and J by 7 bases, with 10 bases between the two germline ends. Germline V gene data show CDR1 as WNHNN and CDR2 as SYGVQD (reference sequence). The CDR3 totals 14 residues. The CDR3 DNA is TGCGCCAGCAGTGAGTTGGTAGGCGGCGGGGAGCTGTTTTTT. Protein product: CASSELVGGGELFF.

V usage is TRBV7-2 and J usage is TRBJ2-5; 8 bases are a match to TRBD2. Germline CDR1 reads SGHTA; CDR2 reads FQGNSA. The CDR3 is 15 amino acids. The ends lost 0 bases at V and 5 bases at J; junction bases unmatched: 5. The CDR3 spells CASSLAGLEDETQYF. CDR3 DNA sequence: TGTGCCAGCAGCTTAGCGGGACTAGAGGATGAGACCCAGTACTTC.

This chain links TRBV2 with TRBJ1-3; 8 bases match TRBD1. Germline trimming cut 4 bases from V and 2 bases from J; bases unmatched to any gene: 1. Germline V gene lookup returns CDR1 SNHLY and CDR2 FYNNEI. This CDR3 has 14 residues. The CDR3 protein is CASSGQGPGNTIYF. The CDR3 DNA follows: TGTGCCAGCAGTGGACAGGGGCCTGGAAACACCATATATTTT.

V and J are TRBV12-3 or TRBV12-4 and TRBJ1-2; D not certain. The CDR3 is 11 amino acids. The V end was cut by 6 bases, the J end by 8 bases, with 10 bases between. DNA for the CDR3: TGTGCCAGCAGCCATATCAGGGGCTACACCTTC. Protein: CASSHIRGYTF.

The V and J genes are TRBV30 and TRBJ1-4; D is possibly TRBD1 (6 bases). V was clipped by 1 base and J by 3 bases, with 9 bases between them. The CDR3 consists of 14 residues. Germline CDR1 reads GTSNPN; CDR2 reads SVGIG (reference sequence). The CDR3 protein is CAWSGGLANEKLFF. In nucleotides, the CDR3 is TGTGCCTGGAGTGGGGGGCTGGCTAATGAAAAACTGTTTTTT.

The rearrangement links TRBV3-1 (or the pseudogene TRBV3-2) to TRBJ1-2; 7 nucleotides align to TRBD1. The length of the CDR3 is 14 residues. Losses at the gene ends were 4 bases for V and 2 bases for J; bases not matched to a gene: 4. Germline V gene data show CDR1 as LGHDT and CDR2 as YNNKEL (reference sequence). CDR3 DNA sequence: TGTGCCAGCAGCCGGGACAGTTACAACTATGGCTACACCTTC. Translating it yields CASSRDSYNYGYTF.

V usage is TRBV29-1 and J usage is TRBJ1-2; D is possibly TRBD1 (5 bases). V was pared by 4 bases and J by 4 bases, with 13 bases between. CDR1 is SQVTM and CDR2 is ANQGSEA in the germline V gene. The CDR3 covers 13 residues. The DNA for the CDR3 is TGCAGCGTTGTTGGGCAGGGAGGCTATGGCTACACCTTC. Translating it yields CSVVGQGGYGYTF.

Here the CDR3 reads CATRVQGNSGANVLTF. For the CDR3, the DNA is TGTGCCACCAGGGTACAGGGGAACTCTGGGGCCAACGTCCTGACTTTC. The V call is TRBV15, the J call TRBJ2-6; TRBD1 agrees at 7 bases. The V gene end was trimmed by 6 bases and the J gene end by 0 bases; junction bases not matched to a gene: 5. Germline V CDR1 and CDR2: LNHNV, YYDKDF (reference sequence). This CDR3 spans 16 amino acids.

The genes are TRBV11-2 and TRBJ2-3; TRBD2 matches at 8 bases. CDR1 is SGHAT, CDR2 FQNNGV, per germline. This CDR3 comprises 15 residues. Trimming at V came to 5 bases and at J to 2 bases, leaving 6 bases not matched to a gene. As DNA, the CDR3 is TGTGCCAGCAGCGCCGGGACTAGTAACACAGATACGCAGTATTTT. Amino acids: CASSAGTSNTDTQYF. The complete variable domain, with remaining parts taken from reference TRBV11-2 and TRBJ2-3, reads EAGVAQSPRYKIIEKRQSVAFWCNPISGHATLYWYQQILGQGPKLLIQFQNNGVVDDSQLPKDRFSAERLKGVDSTLKIQPAKLEDSAVYLCASSAGTSNTDTQYFGPGTRLTVL.

This clone appeared a few times. The rearrangement joins TRBV5-8 to TRBJ1-2; D is unresolved. The CDR3 consists of 14 residues. Deletions cut 2 bases from V and 3 bases from J, with 11 bases between. Per the germline V gene, CDR1 is SGHTS and CDR2 is YDEGEE. CDR3: CASSLYADYYGYTF. For the CDR3, the DNA is TGTGCCAGCAGCTTATACGCGGACTACTATGGCTACACCTTC.

The chain recombines TRBV11-2 with TRBJ1-1; D unresolved. The germline CDR1 and CDR2 sequences are SGHAT and FQNNGV. This CDR3 spans 13 amino acids. The V and J ends lost 5 bases and 8 bases respectively, with 15 bases between them. CDR3 sequence reads: CASSQTSAGEAFF. Written as DNA, the CDR3 is TGTGCCAGCAGCCAGACATCAGCGGGGGAAGCTTTCTTT.

The CDR3 spells CASSSGLVKETQYF. The CDR3 bases are TGCGCCAGCAGCTCCGGACTAGTCAAAGAGACCCAGTACTTC. V gene TRBV5-1 combines with J gene TRBJ2-5; 7 positions agree with TRBD2. The CDR3 is 14 amino acids. The V gene end was trimmed by 3 bases and the J gene end by 3 bases; junction bases not matched to a gene: 5. From germline, CDR1 is SGHRS and CDR2 YFSETQ.

This clone came up once. The chain uses TRBV29-1 and TRBJ1-1, with D maybe TRBD1 (5 bases). V lost 6 bases and J lost 0, with 14 bases in between. CDR1 and CDR2 (germline): SQVTM, ANQGSEA. The CDR3 has 14 amino acids. CDR3 DNA: TGCAGCGTCCAAAAAGACAGTTTGAACACTGAAGCTTTCTTT. Amino acids: CSVQKDSLNTEAFF.

The chain is built from TRBV5-5 and TRBJ1-4, with D perhaps matching TRBD1 (6 bases). V was clipped by 3 bases and J by 8 bases, with 14 bases between them. The CDR3 runs 14 residues. Germline V gene sequence: CDR1 SGHKS, CDR2 YYEKEE (reference sequence). In DNA form, the CDR3 reads TGTGCCAGCAGCTCTCAGGGGCGTGGGGAAAAACTGTTTTTT. Translating it yields CASSSQGRGEKLFF.

The chain's CDR3 is CASSHRTRGYTF. CDR3 DNA sequence: TGTGCCAGCAGCCACAGAACACGAGGCTACACCTTC. This rearrangement joins TRBV12-3 or TRBV12-4 to TRBJ1-2; D remains unclear. The CDR3 is made up of 12 amino acids. Trimming left V 6 bases short and J 8 bases short, with 13 bases between.